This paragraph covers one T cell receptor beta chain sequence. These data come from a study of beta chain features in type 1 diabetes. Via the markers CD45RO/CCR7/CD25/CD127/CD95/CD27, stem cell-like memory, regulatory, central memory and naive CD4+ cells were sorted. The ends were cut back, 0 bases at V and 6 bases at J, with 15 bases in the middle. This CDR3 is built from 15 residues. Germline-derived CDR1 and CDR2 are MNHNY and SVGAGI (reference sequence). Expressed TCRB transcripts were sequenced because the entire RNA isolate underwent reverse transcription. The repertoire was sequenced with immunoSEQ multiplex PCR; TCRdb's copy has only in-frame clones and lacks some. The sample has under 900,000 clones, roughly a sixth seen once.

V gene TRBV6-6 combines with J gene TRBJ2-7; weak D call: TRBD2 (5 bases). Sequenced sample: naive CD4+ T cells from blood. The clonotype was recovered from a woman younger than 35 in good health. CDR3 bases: TGTGCCAGCAGTTACTCGATCTCACTGGGGAGCGAGCAGTACTTC. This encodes CASSYSISLGSEQYF.